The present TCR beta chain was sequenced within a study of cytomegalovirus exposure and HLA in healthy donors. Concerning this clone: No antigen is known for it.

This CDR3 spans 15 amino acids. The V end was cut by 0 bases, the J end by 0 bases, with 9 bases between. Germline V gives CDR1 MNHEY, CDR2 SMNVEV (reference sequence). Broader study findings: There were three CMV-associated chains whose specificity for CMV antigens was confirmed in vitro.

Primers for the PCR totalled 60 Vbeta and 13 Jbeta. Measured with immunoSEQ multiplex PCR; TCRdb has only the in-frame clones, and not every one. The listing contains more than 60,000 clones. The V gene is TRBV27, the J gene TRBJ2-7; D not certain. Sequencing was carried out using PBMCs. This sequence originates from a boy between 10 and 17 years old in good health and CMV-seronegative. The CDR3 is CASSLSKQSSYEQYF. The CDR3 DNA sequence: TGTGCCAGCAGTTTATCGAAGCAAAGCTCCTACGAGCAGTACTTC.